This T cell receptor (beta chain) came from a study of cytomegalovirus exposure and HLA in healthy donors. Remarks on this clone: Its antigen is undetermined.

Both 60 Vbeta primers and 13 Jbeta primers went into the PCR. Clones were read by immunoSEQ multiplex PCR, and TCRdb kept only the in-frame ones, dropping some. The sample holds over 40,000 clones; around 58% are singletons and the top ten take about 12%. Study-wide findings and caveats: Productive status was seen about 87% or about 30% of the time for most TCR beta V segments in an earlier analysis.

Germline assignment: CDR1 SEHNR and CDR2 FQNEAQ (reference sequence). V shed 2 bases and J shed 9 bases, with 19 bases lying between them. The CDR3 runs 16 residues. This clonotype was sampled from a man between 60 and 75 years old in good health and CMV-seropositive. The sample was PBMCs. The rearrangement joins TRBV7-9 to TRBJ1-4; D unresolved. CDR3 loop: CASSLSYRPGEKKLFF. CDR3 DNA: TGTGCCAGCAGCTTATCGTACCGGCCCGGAGAGAAAAAACTGTTTTTT.